The sample holds one count of the clone carrying this T cell receptor (beta chain). Its target is unknown. The sample contains more than one DNA sequence encoding this CDR3. The method was immunoSEQ multiplex PCR; TCRdb's version includes in-frame clones alone and lacks a portion of them. The data show about 1 million clones, 65% to 80% seen once. This entry belongs to a study of shared clonotypes between healthy human individuals. At the level of the study: Donor composition was two women and a few men, aged 18 to 49. CD4 naive cells filled three plates per donor, CD4 memory three, CD8 naive two and CD8 memory one.

General study results and limits: The sharing of 5% to 6.5% of naive CD4 clonotypes was seen across a handful of donors.

CD4+ cells yielded CD45RA+ naive and CD45RA-negative memory subsets. Germline values: CDR1 SGHTA, CDR2 FQGNSA. The V segment lost 6 bases and the J segment 4 bases; nucleotides outside the gene matches: 4. The CDR3 runs to 15 residues. The chain recombines TRBV7-2 with TRBJ2-1; 12 bases align to TRBD2. The clonotype was recovered from a man younger than 30 in good health. Specimen: memory CD4+ T cells sorted from blood. Specified subset: CD45RA-negative fraction. The CDR3 loop is CASSQTSGSYNEQFF. CDR3 coding DNA: TGTGCCAGCAGTCAGACTAGCGGGAGTTACAATGAGCAGTTCTTC.